A selection of T cell receptor beta chains follows, all from one sample in a study of human thymus T cells. Sequencing used immunoSEQ multiplex PCR; TCRdb keeps in-frame clones, though not all of them. This sample carries about 43,000 clones, 95% of them seen once, and the ten largest clones take around 0.2%. Sequencing was done on a sample of blood. The source of these receptors is a girl under three years old with a congenital heart defect but otherwise immunologically healthy. The CDR3 runs from the conserved cysteine through the conserved F or W. Each record gives: clone size, V gene, D gene, J gene, CDR3 protein, CDR3 DNA. A D gene is named only where the DNA matches it firmly. Only some rows state a clone size, as once, few, many or a class for expanded clones.

abundance: .
v_gene: TRBV7-2
d_gene: .
j_gene: TRBJ1-4
CDR3aa: CASSPGRNEKLFF
CDR3nt: TGTGCCAGCAGTCCGGGACGTAACGAAAAACTGTTTTTT

abundance: .
v_gene: TRBV5-1
d_gene: .
j_gene: TRBJ1-4
CDR3aa: CASSLGVSTGLREKLFF
CDR3nt: TGCGCCAGCAGCTTGGGGGTCTCGACGGGACTAAGGGAAAAACTGTTTTTT

abundance: .
v_gene: TRBV6-1
d_gene: .
j_gene: TRBJ2-1
CDR3aa: CATRTHALYNEQFF
CDR3nt: TGTGCCACCCGCACGCATGCACTTTACAATGAGCAGTTCTTC

abundance: .
v_gene: TRBV4-1
d_gene: .
j_gene: TRBJ2-1
CDR3aa: CASSQEIPAPVRKFF
CDR3nt: TGCGCCAGCAGCCAAGAAATCCCCGCGCCCGTTAGGAAGTTCTTC

abundance: .
v_gene: TRBV7-2
d_gene: TRBD2
j_gene: TRBJ2-7
CDR3aa: CASSQTSGSVMYF
CDR3nt: TGTGCCAGCAGCCAAACTAGCGGGAGTGTTATGTACTTC

abundance: .
v_gene: TRBV9
d_gene: .
j_gene: TRBJ1-2
CDR3aa: CASSVATGARGYTF
CDR3nt: TGTGCCAGCAGCGTAGCAACGGGGGCGAGGGGCTACACCTTC

abundance: .
v_gene: TRBV29-1
d_gene: .
j_gene: TRBJ2-2
CDR3aa: CSVAGNTGELFF
CDR3nt: TGCAGCGTCGCGGGGAACACCGGGGAGCTGTTTTTT

abundance: .
v_gene: TRBV5-1
d_gene: TRBD1
j_gene: TRBJ2-5
CDR3aa: CASSPDSGTGNGETQYF
CDR3nt: TGCGCCAGCAGCCCCGATTCGGGGACAGGGAACGGAGAGACCCAGTACTTC

abundance: once
v_gene: TRBV7-2
d_gene: .
j_gene: TRBJ2-5
CDR3aa: CASSLGGTQETQYF
CDR3nt: TGTGCCAGCAGCCTGGGGGGTACCCAAGAGACCCAGTACTTC

abundance: .
v_gene: TRBV5-4
d_gene: TRBD1
j_gene: TRBJ2-7
CDR3aa: CASSFLTGGPYEQYF
CDR3nt: TGTGCCAGCAGCTTTCTGACAGGGGGCCCCTACGAGCAGTACTTC

abundance: .
v_gene: TRBV14
d_gene: TRBD1
j_gene: TRBJ2-4
CDR3aa: CASSHHGTGGTIRYF
CDR3nt: TGTGCCAGCAGCCATCACGGGACAGGGGGTACTATTCGGTACTTC

abundance: .
v_gene: TRBV5-4
d_gene: TRBD1
j_gene: TRBJ2-2
CDR3aa: CATQITGAGELFF
CDR3nt: TGTGCCACTCAAATTACAGGGGCCGGGGAGCTGTTTTTT

abundance: .
v_gene: TRBV5-6
d_gene: .
j_gene: TRBJ2-5
CDR3aa: CASSFMGTQYF
CDR3nt: TGTGCCAGCAGCTTTATGGGGACCCAGTACTTC

abundance: .
v_gene: TRBV4-3
d_gene: .
j_gene: TRBJ2-7
CDR3aa: CASSQEVAGLLPYEQYF
CDR3nt: TGCGCCAGCAGCCAAGAGGTGGCAGGTCTCCTTCCTTACGAGCAGTACTTC

abundance: .
v_gene: TRBV11-1
d_gene: .
j_gene: TRBJ2-3
CDR3aa: CASSSQRATDTQYF
CDR3nt: TGTGCCAGCAGCTCACAGAGAGCCACAGATACGCAGTATTTT

abundance: .
v_gene: TRBV29-1
d_gene: TRBD1
j_gene: TRBJ2-1
CDR3aa: CSGTQAGGREQFF
CDR3nt: TGCAGCGGAACCCAAGCAGGGGGCCGTGAGCAGTTCTTC

abundance: .
v_gene: TRBV14
d_gene: TRBD1
j_gene: TRBJ1-4
CDR3aa: CASSQTRPGQGVEKLFF
CDR3nt: TGTGCCAGCAGCCAAACAAGACCGGGACAGGGCGTCGAAAAACTGTTTTTT

abundance: once
v_gene: TRBV29-1
d_gene: .
j_gene: TRBJ1-2
CDR3aa: CSVAGPPRDYGYTF
CDR3nt: TGCAGCGTGGCGGGGCCCCCAAGGGACTATGGCTACACCTTC

abundance: once
v_gene: TRBV29-1
d_gene: TRBD1
j_gene: TRBJ2-5
CDR3aa: CSVTGGAETQYF
CDR3nt: TGCAGCGTTACAGGGGGCGCAGAGACCCAGTACTTC

abundance: .
v_gene: TRBV19
d_gene: TRBD2
j_gene: TRBJ2-4
CDR3aa: CASSIDVAGGRNIQYF
CDR3nt: TGTGCCAGTAGTATTGATGTAGCGGGAGGGAGAAACATTCAGTACTTC

abundance: .
v_gene: TRBV7-9
d_gene: TRBD1
j_gene: TRBJ1-2
CDR3aa: CASSSGTGDYGYTF
CDR3nt: TGTGCCAGCAGCTCCGGGACAGGGGACTATGGCTACACCTTC

abundance: .
v_gene: TRBV11-2
d_gene: .
j_gene: TRBJ2-7
CDR3aa: CASSSIRERLEQYF
CDR3nt: TGTGCCAGCAGCTCCATCCGGGAGCGCCTGGAGCAGTACTTC

abundance: .
v_gene: TRBV27
d_gene: .
j_gene: TRBJ2-1
CDR3aa: CASSTLGEYYNEQFF
CDR3nt: TGTGCCAGCAGCACTCTTGGGGAGTATTACAATGAGCAGTTCTTC

abundance: .
v_gene: TRBV12-5
d_gene: .
j_gene: TRBJ2-1
CDR3aa: CASSWGTKYNEQFF
CDR3nt: TGTGCTAGTTCCTGGGGGACAAAGTACAATGAGCAGTTCTTC

abundance: .
v_gene: TRBV4-3
d_gene: .
j_gene: TRBJ2-5
CDR3aa: CASSPDFQETQYF
CDR3nt: TGCGCCAGCAGCCCAGACTTCCAAGAGACCCAGTACTTC

abundance: .
v_gene: TRBV6-6
d_gene: TRBD1
j_gene: TRBJ2-5
CDR3aa: CASSSGQGDRGTQYF
CDR3nt: TGTGCCAGCAGTTCGGGACAGGGGGATAGAGGGACCCAGTACTTC